This TCR beta chain was sequenced for a study of T cell responses to AZD1222 COVID-19 vaccine. Broader study findings: Spike-wide coverage was observed for vaccine-associated CD4 TCRs, with dominant responses at 160-218 and 743-854. Close to half of spike-specific TCRs reportedly recognize unmutated variant regions. Sampling that yielded the repertoires occurred only after the peak T cell response. Donors were largely white British and mainly female; clonal diversity was possibly underestimated.

Germline values: CDR1 LGHDT, CDR2 YNNKEL (reference sequence). This CDR3 comprises 16 residues. J was trimmed by 7 bases and V by 3 bases; bases with no gene match: 10. Comment on this clone: Its antigen is undetermined.

Some clones are missing from TCRdb's copy, which holds only in-frame ones; the method was immunoSEQ multiplex PCR. The top ten hold around 1.5% of the sample, which has roughly 130,000 clones, roughly 93% seen once. Sequencing was performed on peripheral blood, taken on day 0 of AZD1222 vaccination. The sequence was obtained from an adult in good health. This chain uses TRBV3-1 (or the pseudogene TRBV3-2) with TRBJ1-4; 8 nucleotides line up with TRBD1. The CDR3 is CASSHSTDRVVEKLFF. The CDR3 region has the DNA TGTGCCAGCAGCCACTCGACGGACAGGGTGGTTGAAAAACTGTTTTTT.